The clone carrying this TCR beta chain was observed a handful of times. The antigen is undetermined. V gave up 9 bases and J gave up 6 bases, with 17 bases separating them. The CDR3 has 14 amino acids. The V gene's germline CDR1 is MNHNS and CDR2 SASEGT. This sample was included in a study of early T cells in non-severe SARS-CoV-2 infection. Whole-study context: Chains stayed unpaired after sequencing of bulk RNA from unsorted whole blood.

Unique molecular identifiers tagged individual cDNA molecules. Each CDR3 protein gets one entry after TCRdb re-called the 5' RACE reads with MiXCR. Among approximately 90,000 distinct CDR3 sequences listed, about 15% were seen once. Study-wide points: VDJdb matches were skewed toward anti-spike CD8 T cell responses.

This sequence was found in an adult who was a healthcare worker with PCR-confirmed SARS-CoV-2 infection or an uninfected control (not recorded which). The chain employs TRBV6-1 and TRBJ2-2; D might be TRBD1 or TRBD2, each matching 5 bases. Sample: whole blood, taken at baseline. The CDR3 bases are TGTGCCAGTCCGGGACGGGGTATGTCCGGGGAGCTGTTTTTT. Translated: CASPGRGMSGELFF.